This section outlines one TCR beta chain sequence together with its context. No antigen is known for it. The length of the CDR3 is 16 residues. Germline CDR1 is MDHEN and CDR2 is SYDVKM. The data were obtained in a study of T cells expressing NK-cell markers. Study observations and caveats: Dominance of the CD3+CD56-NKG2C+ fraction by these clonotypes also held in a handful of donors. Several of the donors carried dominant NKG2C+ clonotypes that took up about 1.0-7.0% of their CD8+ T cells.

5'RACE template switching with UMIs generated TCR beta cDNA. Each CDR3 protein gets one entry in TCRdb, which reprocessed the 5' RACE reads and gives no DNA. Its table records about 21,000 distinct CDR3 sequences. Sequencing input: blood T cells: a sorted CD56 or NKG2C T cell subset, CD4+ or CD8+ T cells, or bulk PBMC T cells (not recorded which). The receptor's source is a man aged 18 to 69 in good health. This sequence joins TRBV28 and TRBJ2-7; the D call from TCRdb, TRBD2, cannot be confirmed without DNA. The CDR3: CASKLGQAGNYYEQYF.